This T cell receptor beta chain was recorded in a study of PD-1 blockade in classical Hodgkin lymphoma. Profiling relied on immunoSEQ multiplex PCR, and the TCRdb table lists in-frame clones only, not all of them. This table has approximately 17,000 clones, about 65% appearing once. Time point in this sample: cycle 4 day 1 (C4D1), after around six weeks of nivolumab. Every one of the patients relapsed after autologous stem cell transplantation (brentuximab vedotin exposure was variable). CDR1 is LGHNA and CDR2 is YNFKEQ in the germline V gene. V shed 2 bases and J shed 2 bases, with 10 bases lying between them. There are 15 residues in the CDR3.

The material sequenced was peripheral blood mononuclear cells (PBMCs), taken before the fourth cycle of nivolumab. The source of this sequence is a human donor with classical Hodgkin lymphoma. The chain joins TRBV4-2 to TRBJ1-3; D gene unclear. CDR3 in amino acids: CASSQSVTPGNTIYF. The CDR3, as DNA: TGTGCCAGCAGCCAATCGGTGACGCCTGGAAACACCATATATTTT.